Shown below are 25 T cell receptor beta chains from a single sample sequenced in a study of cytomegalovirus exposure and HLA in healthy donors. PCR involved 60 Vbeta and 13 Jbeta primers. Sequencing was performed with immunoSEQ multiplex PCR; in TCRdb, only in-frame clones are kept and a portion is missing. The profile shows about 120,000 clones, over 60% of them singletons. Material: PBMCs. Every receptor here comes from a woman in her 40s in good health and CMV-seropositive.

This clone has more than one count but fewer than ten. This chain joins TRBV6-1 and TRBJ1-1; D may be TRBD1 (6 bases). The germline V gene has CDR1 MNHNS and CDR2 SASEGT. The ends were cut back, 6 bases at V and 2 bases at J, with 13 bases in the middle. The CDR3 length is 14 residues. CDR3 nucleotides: TGTGCCAGCAGAGTCACAGGGACCAACACTGAAGCTTTCTTT. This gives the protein CASRVTGTNTEAFF.

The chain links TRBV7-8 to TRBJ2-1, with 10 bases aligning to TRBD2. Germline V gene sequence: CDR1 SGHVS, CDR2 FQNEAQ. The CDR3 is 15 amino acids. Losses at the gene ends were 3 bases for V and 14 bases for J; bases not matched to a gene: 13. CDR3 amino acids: CASSFRTSGIAGEFF. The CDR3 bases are TGTGCCAGCAGCTTTAGAACTAGCGGGATCGCTGGGGAGTTCTTC.

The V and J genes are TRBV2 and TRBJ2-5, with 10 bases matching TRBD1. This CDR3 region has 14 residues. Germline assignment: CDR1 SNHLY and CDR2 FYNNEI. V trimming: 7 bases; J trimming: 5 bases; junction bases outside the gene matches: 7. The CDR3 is CASNRQGASETQYF. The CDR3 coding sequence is TGTGCCAGCAACCGACAGGGGGCGAGTGAGACCCAGTACTTC.

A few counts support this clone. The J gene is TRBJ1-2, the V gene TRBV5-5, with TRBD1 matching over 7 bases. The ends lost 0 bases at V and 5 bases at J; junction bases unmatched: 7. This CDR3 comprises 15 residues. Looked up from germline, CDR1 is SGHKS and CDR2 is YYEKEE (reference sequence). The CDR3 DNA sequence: TGTGCCAGCAGCTTGGCCGACAGGGTTTTGTATGGCTACACCTTC. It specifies CASSLADRVLYGYTF.

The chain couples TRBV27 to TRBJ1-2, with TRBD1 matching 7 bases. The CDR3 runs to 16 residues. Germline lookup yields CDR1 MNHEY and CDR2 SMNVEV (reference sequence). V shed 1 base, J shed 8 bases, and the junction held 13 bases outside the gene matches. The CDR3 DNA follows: TGTGCCAGCAGTTTATTGTCTTCGGGACAGCTATACGGCTACACCTTC. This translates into CASSLLSSGQLYGYTF.

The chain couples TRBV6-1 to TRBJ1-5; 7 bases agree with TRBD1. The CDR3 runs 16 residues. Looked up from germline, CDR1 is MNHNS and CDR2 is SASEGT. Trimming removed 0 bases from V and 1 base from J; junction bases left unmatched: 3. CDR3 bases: TGTGCCAGCAGTGAAGCCCAGGGGGGCAGCAATCAGCCCCAGCATTTT. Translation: CASSEAQGGSNQPQHF.

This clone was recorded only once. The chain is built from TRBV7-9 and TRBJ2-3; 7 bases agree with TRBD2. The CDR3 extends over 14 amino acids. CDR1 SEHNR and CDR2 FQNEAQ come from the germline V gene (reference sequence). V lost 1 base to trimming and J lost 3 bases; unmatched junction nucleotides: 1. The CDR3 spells CASSLGLATDTQYF. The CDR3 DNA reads TGTGCCAGCAGCTTAGGACTAGCAACAGATACGCAGTATTTT.

The CDR3 loop is CASSQTSGREGETQYF. The CDR3 DNA follows: TGTGCCAGCAGCCAGACTAGCGGGAGGGAAGGGGAGACCCAGTACTTC. The chain joins TRBV7-9 to TRBJ2-5, with 14 bases fitting TRBD2. This CDR3 comprises 16 residues. V gave up 5 bases and J gave up 5 bases; unmatched junction bases: 7. Germline CDR1 is SEHNR and CDR2 is FQNEAQ (reference sequence).

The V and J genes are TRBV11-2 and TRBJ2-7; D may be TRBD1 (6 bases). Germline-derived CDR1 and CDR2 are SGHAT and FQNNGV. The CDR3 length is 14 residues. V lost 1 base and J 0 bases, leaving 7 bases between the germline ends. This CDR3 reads CASSLGGGSYEQYF. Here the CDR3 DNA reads TGTGCCAGCAGCTTAGGAGGGGGCTCCTACGAGCAGTACTTC.

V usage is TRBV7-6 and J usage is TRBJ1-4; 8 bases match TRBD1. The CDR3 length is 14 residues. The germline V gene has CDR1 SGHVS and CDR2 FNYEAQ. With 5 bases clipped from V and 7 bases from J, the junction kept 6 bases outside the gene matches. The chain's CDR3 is CASSVTGTGEKLFF. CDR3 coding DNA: TGTGCCAGCAGCGTGACCGGGACAGGTGAAAAACTGTTTTTT. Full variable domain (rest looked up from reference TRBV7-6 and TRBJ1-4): GAGVSQSPRYKVTKRGQDVALRCDPISGHVSLYWYRQALGQGPEFLTYFNYEAQQDKSGLPNDRFSAERPEGSISTLTIQRTEQRDSAMYRCASSVTGTGEKLFFGSGTQLSVL.

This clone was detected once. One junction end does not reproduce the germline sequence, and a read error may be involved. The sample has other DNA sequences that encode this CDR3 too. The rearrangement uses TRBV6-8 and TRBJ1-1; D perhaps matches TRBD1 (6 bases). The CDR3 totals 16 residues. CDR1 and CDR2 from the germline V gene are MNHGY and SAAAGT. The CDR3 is CASSLRRGGLNTEAFF. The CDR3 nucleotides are TGTGCCAGCAGTTTACGGAGGGGGGGATTGAACACTGAGGCTTTCTTT.

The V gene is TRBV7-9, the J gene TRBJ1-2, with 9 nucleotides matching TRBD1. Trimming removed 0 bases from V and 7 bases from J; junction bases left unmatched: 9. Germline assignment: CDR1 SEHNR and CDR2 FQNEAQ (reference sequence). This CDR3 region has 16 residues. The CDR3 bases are TGTGCCAGCAGCTTAGCTCGGACAGGGGTGATCTCTGGCTACACCTTC. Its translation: CASSLARTGVISGYTF.

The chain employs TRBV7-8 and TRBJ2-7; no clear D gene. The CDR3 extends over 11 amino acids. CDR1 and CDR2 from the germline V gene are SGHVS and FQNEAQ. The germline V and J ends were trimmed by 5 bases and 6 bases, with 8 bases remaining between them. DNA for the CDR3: TGTGCCAGCAGCCGAGAGTTCGAGCAGTACTTC. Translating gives CASSREFEQYF.

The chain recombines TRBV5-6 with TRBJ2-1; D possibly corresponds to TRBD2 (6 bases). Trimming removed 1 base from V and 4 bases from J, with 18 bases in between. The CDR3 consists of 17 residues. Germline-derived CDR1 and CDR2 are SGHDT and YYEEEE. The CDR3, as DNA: TGTGCCAGCAGCTTGCACAGACTGACTAGAGGTTACAATGAGCAGTTCTTC. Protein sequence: CASSLHRLTRGYNEQFF.

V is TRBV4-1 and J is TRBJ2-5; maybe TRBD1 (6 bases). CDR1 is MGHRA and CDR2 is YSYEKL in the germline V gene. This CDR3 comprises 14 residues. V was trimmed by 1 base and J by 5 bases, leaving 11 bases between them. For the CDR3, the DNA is TGCGCCAGCAGCCAAGTTGGGCAGGGGGAGACCCAGTACTTC. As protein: CASSQVGQGETQYF.

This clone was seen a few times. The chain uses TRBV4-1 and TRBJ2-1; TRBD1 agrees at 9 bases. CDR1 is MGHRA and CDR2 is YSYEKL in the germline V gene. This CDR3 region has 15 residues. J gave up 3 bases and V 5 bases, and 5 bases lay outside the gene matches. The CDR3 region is CASSKGQGLYNEQFF. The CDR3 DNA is TGCGCCAGCAGCAAGGGACAGGGACTCTACAATGAGCAGTTCTTC.

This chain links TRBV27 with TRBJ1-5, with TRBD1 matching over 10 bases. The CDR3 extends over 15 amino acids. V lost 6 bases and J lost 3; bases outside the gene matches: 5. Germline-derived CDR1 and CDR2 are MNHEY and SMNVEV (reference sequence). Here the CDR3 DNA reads TGTGCCAGCAGCACGGACAGGGGGTTCAATCAGCCCCAGCATTTT. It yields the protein CASSTDRGFNQPQHF.

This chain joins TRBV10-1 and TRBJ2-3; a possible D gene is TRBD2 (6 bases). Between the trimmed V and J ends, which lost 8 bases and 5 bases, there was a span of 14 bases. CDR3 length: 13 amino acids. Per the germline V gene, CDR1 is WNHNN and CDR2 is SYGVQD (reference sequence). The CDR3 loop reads CASLRERGDTQYF. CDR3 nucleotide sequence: TGCGCCAGCCTTCGGGAGCGCGGAGATACGCAGTATTTT.

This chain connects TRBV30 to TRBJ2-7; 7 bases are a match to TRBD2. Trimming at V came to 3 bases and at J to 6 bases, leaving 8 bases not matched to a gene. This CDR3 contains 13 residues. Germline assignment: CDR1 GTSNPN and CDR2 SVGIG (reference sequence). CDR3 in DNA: TGTGCCTGGAGGTCCCCTAGCGGAGGCGAGCAGTACTTC. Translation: CAWRSPSGGEQYF. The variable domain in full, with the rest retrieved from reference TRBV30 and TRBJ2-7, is SQTIHQWPATLVQPVGSPLSLECTVEGTSNPNLYWYRQAAGRGLQLLFYSVGIGQISSEVPQNLSASRPQDRQFILSSKKLLLSDSGFYLCAWRSPSGGEQYFGPGTRLTVT.

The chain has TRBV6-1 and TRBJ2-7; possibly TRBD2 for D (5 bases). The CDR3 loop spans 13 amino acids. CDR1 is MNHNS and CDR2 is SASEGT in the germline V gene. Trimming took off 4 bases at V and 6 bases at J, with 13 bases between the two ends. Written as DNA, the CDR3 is TGTGCCAGCAGTGCGAGAGGGCTGGGCGAGCAGTACTTC. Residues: CASSARGLGEQYF.

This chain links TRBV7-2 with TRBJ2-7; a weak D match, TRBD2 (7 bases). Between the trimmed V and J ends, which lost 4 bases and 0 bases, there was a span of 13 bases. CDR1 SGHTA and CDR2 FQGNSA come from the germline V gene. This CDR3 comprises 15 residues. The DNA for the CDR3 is TGTGCCAGCAGCTCCGGGGGGCAGGCCTCCTACGAGCAGTACTTC. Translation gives CASSSGGQASYEQYF.

In nucleotides, the CDR3 is TGTGCCAGCAGTATAGCCGGGACAGGCTATGGCTACACCTTC. Translation gives CASSIAGTGYGYTF. J is TRBJ1-2 and V is TRBV28, with TRBD1 identical over 8 bases. CDR3 length: 14 residues. V lost 5 bases and J lost 4; bases outside the gene matches: 6. Germline CDR1 is MDHEN and CDR2 is SYDVKM.

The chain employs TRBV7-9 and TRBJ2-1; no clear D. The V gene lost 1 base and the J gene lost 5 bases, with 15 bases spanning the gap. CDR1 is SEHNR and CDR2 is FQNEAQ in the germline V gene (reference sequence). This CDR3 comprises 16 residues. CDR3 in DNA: TGTGCCAGCAGCTTAGGGGCCTTTCCCAGAGACAATGAGCAGTTCTTC. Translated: CASSLGAFPRDNEQFF.

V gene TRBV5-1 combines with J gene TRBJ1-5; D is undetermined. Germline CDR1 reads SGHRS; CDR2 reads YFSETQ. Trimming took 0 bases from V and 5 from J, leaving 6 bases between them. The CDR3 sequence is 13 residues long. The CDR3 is CASSLGRDQPQHF. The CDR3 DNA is TGCGCCAGCAGCTTGGGGAGGGATCAGCCCCAGCATTTT.

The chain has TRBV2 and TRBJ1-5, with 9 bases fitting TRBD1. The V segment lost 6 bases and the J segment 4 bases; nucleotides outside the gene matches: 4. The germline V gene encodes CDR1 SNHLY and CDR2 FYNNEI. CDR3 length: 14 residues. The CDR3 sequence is CASSAGQGNQPQHF. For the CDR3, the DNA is TGTGCCAGCAGCGCGGGACAGGGAAATCAGCCCCAGCATTTT.